This T cell receptor beta chain derives from a study of T cells in Graves' hyperthyroidism and ophthalmopathy. Looking at the study overall: Peripheral blood collection took place at initial diagnosis, before any treatment. Study outcomes and limitations: Most clonotypes expanded in thyroid above 0.001 were likewise present in blood.

This clonotype was counted many times. The target antigen is unknown. Per the germline V gene, CDR1 is SGHAT and CDR2 is FQNNGV. This CDR3 comprises 13 residues. Trimming stripped 3 bases from V and 6 bases from J, with 11 bases between. Exclusions: uncontrolled infection, other autoimmune disease, pregnancy, lactation. Out of approximately 10 ml of fresh peripheral blood came the PBMCs. RNA transcripts provided the source from which TCR beta CDR3 regions were amplified. The study used the HTBI primer set for a first-round RT-PCR of the TCR CDR3. TCRdb itself ran the multiplex PCR reads through MiXCR, one entry per CDR3 protein. The data show 350,000 to 450,000 distinct CDR3 sequences, about 18% seen once.

Sequences were obtained from blood. The TCR originated in a woman in her thirties with Graves' hyperthyroidism that later progressed to Graves' ophthalmopathy. The chain combines TRBV11-2 with TRBJ1-2; D perhaps matches TRBD1 (6 bases). The DNA for the CDR3 is TGTGCCAGCAGCTTTGACAGGTCCCATGGCTACACCTTC. As protein: CASSFDRSHGYTF.